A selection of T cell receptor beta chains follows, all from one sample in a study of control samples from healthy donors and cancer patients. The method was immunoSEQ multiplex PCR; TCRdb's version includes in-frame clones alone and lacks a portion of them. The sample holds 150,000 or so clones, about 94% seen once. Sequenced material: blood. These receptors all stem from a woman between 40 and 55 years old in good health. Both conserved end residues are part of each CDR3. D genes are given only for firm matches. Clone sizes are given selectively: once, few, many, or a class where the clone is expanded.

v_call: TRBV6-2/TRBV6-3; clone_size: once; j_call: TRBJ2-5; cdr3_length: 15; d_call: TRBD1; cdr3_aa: CASSRGFPGRETQYF; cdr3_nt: TGTGCCAGCAGCAGGGGGTTCCCCGGTCGGGAGACCCAGTACTTC
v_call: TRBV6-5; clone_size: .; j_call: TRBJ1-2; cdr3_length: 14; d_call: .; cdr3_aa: CASSYWVGSYGYTF; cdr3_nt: TGTGCCAGCAGTTACTGGGTCGGAAGCTATGGCTACACCTTC
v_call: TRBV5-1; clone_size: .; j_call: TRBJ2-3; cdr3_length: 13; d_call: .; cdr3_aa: CASSLERGDTQYF; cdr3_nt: TGCGCCAGCAGCTTGGAACGGGGAGATACGCAGTATTTT
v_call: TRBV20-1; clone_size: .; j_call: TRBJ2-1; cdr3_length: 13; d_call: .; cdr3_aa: CSASAGLHNEQFF; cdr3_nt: TGCAGTGCTAGTGCCGGACTCCACAATGAGCAGTTCTTC
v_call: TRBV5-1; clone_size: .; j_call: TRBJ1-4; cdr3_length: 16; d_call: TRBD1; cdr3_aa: CASSLAGTGGNEKLFF; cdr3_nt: TGCGCCAGCAGCTTGGCGGGGACAGGGGGAAATGAAAAACTGTTTTTT
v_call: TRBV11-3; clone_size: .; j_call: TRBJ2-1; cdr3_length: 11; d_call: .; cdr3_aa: CASSGTSGQFF; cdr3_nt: TGTGCCAGCAGCGGAACTAGTGGGCAGTTCTTC
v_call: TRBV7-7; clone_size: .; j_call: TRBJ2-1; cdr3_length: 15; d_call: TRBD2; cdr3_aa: CASSLGLATYNEQFF; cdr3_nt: TGTGCTAGCAGCTTGGGACTAGCCACCTACAATGAGCAGTTCTTC
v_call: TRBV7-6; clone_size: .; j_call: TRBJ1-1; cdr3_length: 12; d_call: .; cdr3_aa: CASRSWDTEAFF; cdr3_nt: TGTGCCAGCAGATCTTGGGACACTGAAGCTTTCTTT
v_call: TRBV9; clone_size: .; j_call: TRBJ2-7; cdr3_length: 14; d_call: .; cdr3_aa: CASSVELQTYEQYF; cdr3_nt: TGTGCCAGCAGCGTAGAGCTACAGACCTACGAGCAGTACTTC
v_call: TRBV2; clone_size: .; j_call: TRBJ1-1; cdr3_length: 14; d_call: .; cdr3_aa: CASLLSGRNTEAFF; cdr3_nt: TGTGCCAGCCTTTTATCTGGACGGAACACTGAAGCTTTCTTT
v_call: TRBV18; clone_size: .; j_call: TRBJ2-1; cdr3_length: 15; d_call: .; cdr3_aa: CASSPPPGENNEQFF; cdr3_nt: TGTGCCAGCTCACCTCCGCCAGGCGAGAACAATGAGCAGTTCTTC
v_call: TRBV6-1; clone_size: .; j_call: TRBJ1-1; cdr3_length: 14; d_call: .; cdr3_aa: CASISSTMNTEAFF; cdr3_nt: TGTGCCAGCATTTCGAGTACCATGAACACTGAAGCTTTCTTT
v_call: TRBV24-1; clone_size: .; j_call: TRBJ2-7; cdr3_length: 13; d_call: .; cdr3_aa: CATSAADSYEQYF; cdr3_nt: TGTGCCACCAGTGCGGCCGACTCCTACGAGCAGTACTTC
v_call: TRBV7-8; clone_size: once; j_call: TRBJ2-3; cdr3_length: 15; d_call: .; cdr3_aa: CASSPRTGSTDTQYF; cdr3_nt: TGTGCCAGCAGCCCACGTACTGGCAGCACAGATACGCAGTATTTT